This is a list of T cell receptor beta chains from one sample in a study of blood T cell repertoires in COVID-19. Using immunoSEQ multiplex PCR, the repertoire was profiled, and TCRdb retains in-frame clones only, with some absent. The repertoire holds a few hundred thousand clones, less than 90% seen once, with under 2% in the top ten. Source material: peripheral blood. Every receptor here comes from a man aged 35 to 55 with active or convalescent COVID-19. Both conserved end residues are part of each CDR3.

v_call,j_call,cdr3_length,cdr3_aa
TRBV6-5,TRBJ1-6,15,CASSILGQGNSPLHF
TRBV5-1,TRBJ2-2,14,CASSLVTGTGELFF
TRBV5-1,TRBJ2-3,21,CASSLVVGQDLYGIETDTQYF
TRBV7-9,TRBJ1-2,11,CASTGGYGYTF
TRBV28,TRBJ1-1,15,CASSLVQGQNTEAFF
TRBV27,TRBJ1-2,16,CASSVLTGGGHYGYTF
TRBV28,TRBJ2-2,15,CASSSQGTYTGELFF
TRBV19,TRBJ1-1,13,CASIWTGNTEAFF
TRBV28,TRBJ1-6,19,CASSPDEGAGSSYNSPLHF
TRBV29-1,TRBJ2-1,15,CSVEDLAGSYNEQFF
TRBV7-2,TRBJ1-4,14,CASSLRGVAEKLFF
TRBV28,TRBJ1-5,14,CASSDGYSNQPQHF
TRBV19,TRBJ1-3,13,CASYDRNGNTIYF
TRBV28,TRBJ2-1,14,CASSPFSGLGEQFF
TRBV24-1,TRBJ2-1,15,CATSDLRGAGTEQFF
TRBV5-1,TRBJ2-2,13,CASSSKPAGELFF
TRBV5-4,TRBJ2-5,16,CASSSGGGPYQETQYF
TRBV2,TRBJ1-5,15,CASSDRDRTNQPQHF
TRBV7-9,TRBJ2-6,15,CARGQGSSGANVLTF
TRBV7-9,TRBJ2-7,14,CASSHRTGGLEQYF
TRBV7-3,TRBJ2-7,15,CASSSDGTGSYEQYF
TRBV9,TRBJ2-1,17,CASSDPPVGGVYNEQFF